This entry lists 21 T cell receptor beta chains sequenced from one sample in a study of healthy donors' naive CD4 and CD8 T cells. Each TCR library used around 540 ng of total RNA and a linear amplification protocol. TCRdb recomputed calls from the reads with MiXCR, one row per CDR3 protein. Of approximately 180,000 distinct CDR3 sequences in the sample, nearly 75% are singletons; the top ten hold less than 2.5%. Sequenced: naive CD4+ and CD8+ T cells sorted from blood, pooled from several donors. The source of these receptors is a pool of human donors in good health; the sample pools cells from several healthy donors.

This rearrangement joins TRBV29-1 to TRBJ2-1; maybe TRBD2 (5 bases). The V end was cut by 4 bases, the J end by 5 bases, with 9 bases between. Germline assignment: CDR1 SQVTM and CDR2 ANQGSEA. This CDR3 has 12 residues. The CDR3 nucleotides are TGCAGCGTTGGGACTGGGGACAATGAGCAGTTCTTC. Its protein product is CSVGTGDNEQFF.

This chain links TRBV19 with TRBJ2-7, with unresolved D. The CDR3 is 13 amino acids. Looked up from germline, CDR1 is LNHDA and CDR2 is SQIVND (reference sequence). V lost 5 bases, J lost 5 bases, and 13 bases lay in between. CDR3 sequence: CASSFLGGDEQYF. CDR3 sequence (DNA): TGTGCCAGTAGTTTCCTTGGTGGCGACGAGCAGTACTTC.

This clonotype was seen only once. The rearrangement joins TRBV4-3 to TRBJ2-3; 7 nucleotides match TRBD1. V shed 0 bases, J shed 2 bases, and the junction held 11 bases outside the gene matches. The CDR3 runs to 18 residues. Germline CDR1 and CDR2: LGHNA and YSLEER. As DNA, the CDR3 is TGCGCCAGCAGCCAAGATAGAGACAGGGTCGTTTTCACAGATACGCAGTATTTT. Translated: CASSQDRDRVVFTDTQYF.

V usage is TRBV29-1 and J usage is TRBJ2-2, with D possibly matching TRBD2 (6 bases). CDR1 and CDR2 from the germline V gene are SQVTM and ANQGSEA. Trimming pared 6 bases from V and 2 bases from J, leaving 10 bases between. This CDR3 has 13 residues. Here the CDR3 DNA reads TGCAGCGTCCGGGAGCCTAACACCGGGGAGCTGTTTTTT. It encodes CSVREPNTGELFF.

The CDR3, as DNA: TGCAGCTCGTGGGACAGGGGGAAGACTGAAGCTTTCTTT. It codes for CSSWDRGKTEAFF. V usage is TRBV29-1 and J usage is TRBJ1-1; TRBD1 matches at 11 bases. The CDR3 runs 13 residues. Germline CDR1 is SQVTM and CDR2 is ANQGSEA. The junction had 7 bases not matched to a gene; V was cut back by 8 bases and J by 5 bases.

The chain is built from TRBV29-1 and TRBJ1-1; D possibly corresponds to TRBD1 (5 bases). This CDR3 spans 13 amino acids. The V and J ends lost 4 bases and 0 bases respectively, with 9 bases between them. From germline, CDR1 is SQVTM and CDR2 ANQGSEA. CDR3 amino acids: CSVGVRVNTEAFF. The CDR3 DNA sequence: TGCAGCGTTGGGGTCAGGGTGAACACTGAAGCTTTCTTT.

V and J are TRBV15 and TRBJ2-5, with 13 bases that match TRBD2. Germline CDR1 LNHNV, CDR2 YYDKDF (reference sequence). V lost 3 bases and J lost 2; bases outside the gene matches: 3. This CDR3 has 16 residues. The CDR3 DNA reads as TGTGCCACCAGCAGGGGGACTAGCGGGACGCAAGAGACCCAGTACTTC. Its protein is CATSRGTSGTQETQYF.

The CDR3 is CASRTKAGPTF. The CDR3 DNA is TGTGCCAGCAGGACCAAGGCGGGGCCCACCTTC. The chain couples TRBV6-6 to TRBJ1-2; possible D gene TRBD1, 5 bases. Per germline, CDR1 MNHNY and CDR2 SVGAGI (reference sequence). The V end lost 6 bases, the J end lost 13 bases, and 15 bases lay between the germline ends. CDR3 length equals 11 residues.

The rearrangement links TRBV19 to TRBJ2-7; 7 bases line up with TRBD1. Germline assignment: CDR1 LNHDA and CDR2 SQIVND (reference sequence). With 4 bases clipped from V and 3 bases from J, the junction kept 6 bases outside the gene matches. The CDR3 has 14 amino acids. The CDR3 reads CASSTYQGVYEQYF. CDR3 sequence (DNA): TGTGCCAGTAGTACATATCAGGGGGTCTACGAGCAGTACTTC.

The rearrangement uses TRBV30 and TRBJ1-1; D call uncertain. V lost 0 bases, J lost 3 bases, and 11 bases lay in between. Germline assignment: CDR1 GTSNPN and CDR2 SVGIG (reference sequence). The CDR3 consists of 14 residues. The CDR3 region has the DNA TGTGCCTGGAGTGTAAAAGGCCAGTACACTGAAGCTTTCTTT. This translates into CAWSVKGQYTEAFF.

The table lists this clonotype with a count of one. This rearrangement joins TRBV19 to TRBJ2-7; the D call may be TRBD1 or TRBD2 (5 bases each). V dropped 6 bases and J dropped 2 bases, with 17 bases sitting between them. Germline assignment: CDR1 LNHDA and CDR2 SQIVND (reference sequence). This CDR3 is built from 15 residues. The CDR3 coding sequence is TGTGCCAGTAGCACCAGCGGCCGGGGACCCTACGAGCAGTACTTC. This encodes CASSTSGRGPYEQYF.

V is TRBV6-6 and J is TRBJ2-1, with unresolved D. Germline V gene data show CDR1 as MNHNY and CDR2 as SVGAGI (reference sequence). Trimming left V 8 bases short and J 5 bases short, with 13 bases between. This CDR3 has 13 amino acids. The CDR3, as DNA: TGTGCCAGCTCCAATAGAAAAAACAATGAGCAGTTCTTC. Its translation is CASSNRKNNEQFF.

This chain joins TRBV19 and TRBJ1-1; no definite D call. Germline loops: CDR1 LNHDA, CDR2 SQIVND (reference sequence). Trimming left V 1 base short and J 4 bases short, with 7 bases between. The CDR3 runs to 13 residues. The CDR3 spells CASSIAPGTEAFF. The CDR3 DNA sequence: TGTGCCAGTAGTATAGCACCGGGCACTGAAGCTTTCTTT.

This clonotype was counted a few times. The chain is built from TRBV27 and TRBJ2-3; D is unclear. This CDR3 spans 15 amino acids. V gave up 3 bases and J gave up 0 bases, with 10 bases separating them. The germline V gene has CDR1 MNHEY and CDR2 SMNVEV (reference sequence). Written as DNA, the CDR3 is TGTGCCAGCAGTTTTCAGACATTAAGCACAGATACGCAGTATTTT. As protein: CASSFQTLSTDTQYF.

The V and J genes are TRBV6-5 and TRBJ1-3; the D gene is possibly TRBD1 (6 bases). In germline, CDR1 is MNHEY, CDR2 SVGAGI. The CDR3 has 16 residues. V shed 0 bases and J shed 4 bases, with 13 bases lying between them. The CDR3 loop reads CASSYSQQGAGNTIYF. Here the CDR3 DNA reads TGTGCCAGCAGTTACTCCCAACAGGGTGCGGGAAACACCATATATTTT.

The chain couples TRBV12-5 to TRBJ1-1; a weak D match, TRBD1 (6 bases). This CDR3 contains 16 residues. V was shortened by 0 bases and J by 0 bases, with 11 bases between the two germline ends. Germline values: CDR1 LGHNT, CDR2 FRNRAP. CDR3 protein: CASGLVQGPMNTEAFF. In nucleotides, the CDR3 is TGTGCTAGTGGTTTGGTGCAGGGGCCCATGAACACTGAAGCTTTCTTT.

This clonotype appeared once. The CDR3 DNA sequence: TGTGCCAGCAGCTATGGACTAGCGGGAGGGGATCAGTTCTTC. This encodes CASSYGLAGGDQFF. The gene calls are TRBV5-6 and TRBJ2-1; 15 nucleotides match TRBD2. CDR1 and CDR2 from the germline V gene are SGHDT and YYEEEE. V dropped 3 bases and J dropped 13; count of bases not matched to a gene: 5. This CDR3 is built from 14 residues.

This chain uses TRBV19 with TRBJ1-5; no clear D. V was clipped by 5 bases and J by 3 bases, with 8 bases between them. The CDR3 contains 13 residues. Germline V gives CDR1 LNHDA, CDR2 SQIVND (reference sequence). CDR3 in amino acids: CASSLDTNQPQHF. In nucleotides, the CDR3 is TGTGCCAGTAGTCTCGACACCAATCAGCCCCAGCATTTT.

The chain uses TRBV10-3 and TRBJ1-2, with 7 positions matching TRBD1. V lost 2 bases, J lost 4 bases, and 4 bases stayed unmatched. Germline V gives CDR1 ENHRY, CDR2 SYGVKD. This CDR3 region has 14 residues. The CDR3 DNA reads as TGTGCCATCAGTGAGACGACAGGGAGCTATGGCTACACCTTC. The encoded protein is CAISETTGSYGYTF.

The rearrangement uses TRBV20-1 and TRBJ1-1; possibly TRBD1 for D (6 bases). CDR1 DFQATT and CDR2 SNEGSKA come from the germline V gene (reference sequence). There are 14 residues in the CDR3. The V and J ends lost 0 bases and 2 bases respectively, with 10 bases between them. In DNA, the CDR3 is TGCAGTGCTAGAGATATACAGGGTAACACTGAAGCTTTCTTT. Encoded protein: CSARDIQGNTEAFF.

The chain has TRBV10-3 and TRBJ1-2; 8 bases fit TRBD1. Per the germline V gene, CDR1 is ENHRY and CDR2 is SYGVKD. V was clipped by 4 bases and J by 1 base; unmatched bases: 5. The CDR3 length is 15 residues. In DNA, the CDR3 is TGTGCCATCAGTGGGGGGGACAGGATTAACTATGGCTACACCTTC. Translation: CAISGGDRINYGYTF.